One and the same sample provided the 10 T cell receptor beta chains below, sequenced in a study of blood T cell repertoires in COVID-19 (dated by TCRdb to the early 2020s). Library prep was done by the immunoSEQ multiplex PCR assay. TCRdb's version of the immuneACCESS table is confined to in-frame rearrangements and falls short of the full clone set. An unresolved V gene accounts for under half of the shortfall where checked; the remainder is of unknown origin. The sample table holds some 170,000 clones, of which approximately 84% were seen once. The ten most abundant clones make up 1% to 1.5% of the sample. The sample consisted of PBMCs or T cells enriched from blood (not recorded which). Source of these receptors: a human donor with acute COVID-19. The donor label of this sample is uncertain.

The rearrangement uses TRBV9 and TRBJ1-1, with D tentatively TRBD1 (5 bases). CDR3 length: 14 residues. V lost 4 bases, J lost 4 bases, and 14 bases lay in between. Germline CDR1 is SGDLS and CDR2 is YYNGEE. The CDR3 region is CASSPGGVGTEAFF. CDR3 DNA sequence: TGTGCCAGCAGCCCGGGGGGGGTGGGCACTGAAGCTTTCTTT.

This clone was picked up one time. The gene calls are TRBV7-2 and TRBJ2-7; TRBD2 agrees at 13 bases. CDR1 is SGHTA, CDR2 FQGNSA, per germline. The V gene end was trimmed by 4 bases and the J gene end by 2 bases; junction bases not matched to a gene: 11. The CDR3 length is 18 residues. CDR3 sequence (DNA): TGTGCCAGCAGCTCCCAGACTAGCGGGGGGCTATACCCCTACGAGCAGTACTTC. It encodes CASSSQTSGGLYPYEQYF.

The chain's CDR3 is CAWNSRGADTEAFF. CDR3 sequence (DNA): TGTGCCTGGAATAGCAGGGGGGCGGACACTGAAGCTTTCTTT. This chain uses TRBV30 with TRBJ1-1; the match to TRBD1 covers 7 bases. The ends lost 4 bases at V and 3 bases at J; junction bases unmatched: 8. Per the germline V gene, CDR1 is GTSNPN and CDR2 is SVGIG (reference sequence). The CDR3 extends over 14 amino acids.

CDR3: CASSQGTRPQHF. The CDR3 bases are TGTGCCAGCAGCCAAGGGACACGGCCCCAGCATTTT. The rearrangement uses TRBV14 and TRBJ1-5, with a weak D call TRBD1 (5 bases). The CDR3 consists of 12 residues. Germline V gives CDR1 SGHDN, CDR2 FVKESK. Between the trimmed V and J ends, which lost 1 base and 9 bases, there was a span of 7 bases.

This chain joins TRBV4-3 and TRBJ2-3; no reliable D call. The CDR3 covers 13 residues. Trimming removed 1 base from V and 7 bases from J, with 9 bases in between. CDR1 is LGHNA and CDR2 is YSLEER in the germline V gene. CDR3 DNA sequence: TGCGCCAGCAGCCAAGTCCCGGTAAATACGCAGTATTTT. It is translated as CASSQVPVNTQYF.

V and J are TRBV6-5 and TRBJ1-6, with TRBD1 matching 9 bases. The CDR3 loop spans 15 amino acids. The germline CDR1 and CDR2 sequences are MNHEY and SVGAGI. CDR3 nucleotides: TGTGGGAGCAGTTACGGGACAGGGCAAAATTCACCCCTCCACTTT. It yields the protein CGSSYGTGQNSPLHF.

The V call is TRBV10-3, the J call TRBJ1-4; 7 bases are a match to TRBD1. The CDR3 consists of 14 residues. Germline CDR1 and CDR2: ENHRY and SYGVKD. J was trimmed by 2 bases and V by 4 bases; bases with no gene match: 1. The CDR3: CAISGRGTNEKLFF. CDR3 DNA: TGTGCCATCAGTGGCAGGGGGACTAATGAAAAACTGTTTTTT.

The V and J genes are TRBV9 and TRBJ2-2; tentative D call: TRBD2 (5 bases). The V gene's germline CDR1 is SGDLS and CDR2 YYNGEE. V was trimmed by 0 bases and J by 6 bases, leaving 6 bases between them. This CDR3 has 13 residues. CDR3 protein: CASSVVSAGELFF. The CDR3 DNA follows: TGTGCCAGCAGCGTAGTTAGCGCCGGGGAGCTGTTTTTT.

CDR3 amino acids: CAGLPGTDHGYTF. The CDR3 DNA reads as TGTGCCGGACTACCCGGGACAGATCATGGCTACACCTTC. The chain carries TRBV2 and TRBJ1-2; TRBD1 matches at 7 bases. From germline, CDR1 is SNHLY and CDR2 FYNNEI. The CDR3 sequence is 13 residues long. The V segment lost 11 bases and the J segment 6 bases; nucleotides outside the gene matches: 12.

CDR3 loop: CAWSTGGLFGYTF. In nucleotides, the CDR3 is TGTGCCTGGAGTACGGGGGGGCTGTTTGGCTACACCTTC. The V and J genes are TRBV30 and TRBJ1-2; tentatively, D is TRBD1 (6 bases). The V gene's germline CDR1 is GTSNPN and CDR2 SVGIG (reference sequence). Trimming pared 2 bases from V and 7 bases from J, leaving 14 bases between. The length of the CDR3 is 13 residues.